The 2 T cell receptor beta chains reported below all come from one sample, sequenced in a study of technical replicates of blood from several donors. Libraries were prepared by immunoSEQ multiplex PCR; TCRdb keeps only in-frame clonotypes and omits some of them. The sample has 55,000 to 75,000 clones, 91% seen once; the top ten hold approximately 3.9%. The sample comprised PBMCs. These receptors all come from a human donor in good health. Some clones in this sample may be carry-over from other donors' samples.

The chain links TRBV5-1 to TRBJ2-7; TRBD1 matches 10 bases. Germline loops: CDR1 SGHRS, CDR2 YFSETQ. The CDR3 length is 18 residues. Losses at the gene ends were 1 base for V and 1 base for J; bases not matched to a gene: 11. The CDR3 coding sequence is TGCGCCAGCAGCTTGTGGCCCTCGGGACAGGGGATTTCCTACGAGCAGTACTTC. This codes for CASSLWPSGQGISYEQYF.

This chain connects TRBV27 to TRBJ2-4; D perhaps matches TRBD2 (7 bases). Between the trimmed V and J ends, which lost 6 bases and 1 base, there was a span of 16 bases. CDR3 length equals 16 residues. Germline-derived CDR1 and CDR2 are MNHEY and SMNVEV (reference sequence). CDR3 DNA: TGTGCCAGCAGGCCGAGGGGGGGTTTGGCCAAAAACATTCAGTACTTC. Protein: CASRPRGGLAKNIQYF.